Reported below is one T cell receptor (beta chain). The data were produced by immunoSEQ multiplex PCR, yet TCRdb's version contains in-frame clones alone and is incomplete. The repertoire holds around 70,000 clones, roughly 92% seen once, with 3% to 4.5% in the top ten. CDR1 SQVTM and CDR2 ANQGSEA come from the germline V gene. V lost 6 bases to trimming and J lost 5 bases; unmatched junction nucleotides: 9. The CDR3 is made up of 13 amino acids. The data were obtained in a study of T cell changes during pregnancy in multiple sclerosis. The sample in question was peripheral blood, obtained after pregnancy. The chain recombines TRBV29-1 with TRBJ1-2, with 7 bases lining up with TRBD1. This clonotype was sampled from a female donor in good health, enrolled as a control in a pregnancy study. CDR3 amino acids: CSVPTRQGYGYTF. The CDR3, as DNA: TGCAGCGTCCCTACTAGACAGGGTTATGGCTACACCTTC.